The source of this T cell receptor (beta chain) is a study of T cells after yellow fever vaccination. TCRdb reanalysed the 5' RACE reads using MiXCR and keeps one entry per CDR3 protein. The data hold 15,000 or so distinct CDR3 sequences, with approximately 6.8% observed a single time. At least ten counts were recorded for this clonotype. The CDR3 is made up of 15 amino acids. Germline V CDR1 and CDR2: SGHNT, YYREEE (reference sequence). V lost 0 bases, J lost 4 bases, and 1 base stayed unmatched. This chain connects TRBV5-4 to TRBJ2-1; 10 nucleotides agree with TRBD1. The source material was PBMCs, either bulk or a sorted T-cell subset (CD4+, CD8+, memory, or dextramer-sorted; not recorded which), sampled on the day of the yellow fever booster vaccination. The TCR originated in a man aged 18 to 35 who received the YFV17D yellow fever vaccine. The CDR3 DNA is TGTGCCAGCAGCTTGGAGGGACAGGGGTACAATGAGCAGTTCTTC. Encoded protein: CASSLEGQGYNEQFF.